The entry below gives a single T cell receptor beta chain sequence along with its context. An input of about 0.5 to 1 ug of RNA was subjected to reverse transcription using random hexamers. TCRdb re-called the immunoSEQ multiplex PCR reads with MiXCR, one entry per CDR3 protein. Counted here are 150,000 to 200,000 distinct CDR3 sequences, roughly nine tenths occurring once; the ten biggest clones make up 0.085% to 0.1%. Sequencing of TCR beta was carried out in blood CD8+ and CD4+ T cells. The V end lost 0 bases, the J end lost 9 bases, and 11 bases lay between the germline ends. This CDR3 comprises 13 residues. CDR1 and CDR2 (germline): LNHNV, YYDKDF (reference sequence). These data belong to a study of CD8 T cells in Susac syndrome.

The sample consisted of CD4+ T cells from PBMCs. The clonotype comes from a human donor with Susac syndrome. V is TRBV15 and J is TRBJ1-1, with D hard to call. The CDR3 protein is CATSRDLDEKAFF. The DNA of the CDR3 is TGTGCCACCAGCAGAGATTTGGACGAGAAAGCTTTCTTT.